Below, 13 T cell receptor beta chains from the same sample are listed, as sequenced in a study of blood T cell repertoires in COVID-19 (dated by TCRdb to between 2020 and 2021). Library prep was done by the immunoSEQ multiplex PCR assay. TCRdb retrieved this table from immuneACCESS and kept in-frame rearrangements only. Not all clones are present; in checked studies, unresolved V genes account for under half, and no reason is known for the remainder. This sample gives about 170,000 clones in total; about nine tenths of them show up just once. Roughly 5% of the sample is in the top ten clones. Sample: peripheral blood. These receptors were taken from a man aged 18 to 30 with COVID-19, enrolled during active disease.

The chain carries TRBV18 and TRBJ2-1; 7 bases agree with TRBD1. CDR1 and CDR2 (germline): KGHSH, LQKENI. Unmatched junction bases numbered 3, after V lost 1 base and J lost 6 bases. This CDR3 comprises 14 residues. This CDR3 reads CASSPRGQLNEQFF. Here the CDR3 DNA reads TGTGCCAGCTCACCACGGGGACAGCTCAATGAGCAGTTCTTC.

This sequence joins TRBV7-9 and TRBJ1-2; D is perhaps TRBD1 (6 bases). V lost 5 bases, J lost 6 bases, and 10 bases lay in between. The CDR3 is made up of 12 amino acids. The germline CDR1 and CDR2 sequences are SEHNR and FQNEAQ (reference sequence). This CDR3 is CASSLRGNGYTF. The CDR3 bases are TGTGCCAGCAGCCTCAGGGGTAATGGCTACACCTTC.

The V gene is TRBV2, the J gene TRBJ2-7, with D perhaps TRBD1 (5 bases). V was cut by 7 bases and J by 4 bases, with 14 bases left in between. The length of the CDR3 is 13 residues. Germline V gene lookup returns CDR1 SNHLY and CDR2 FYNNEI. Here the CDR3 reads CASNIQELYEQYF. In DNA form, the CDR3 reads TGTGCCAGCAATATACAGGAACTTTACGAGCAGTACTTC.

The chain carries TRBV7-2 and TRBJ2-2, with 9 positions matching TRBD1. This CDR3 comprises 14 residues. Germline loops: CDR1 SGHTA, CDR2 FQGNSA. The trim removed 5 bases at V and 3 bases at J, leaving 1 base unmatched. CDR3 sequence reads: CASSRTGDTGELFF. CDR3 sequence (DNA): TGTGCCAGCAGCCGGACAGGGGACACCGGGGAGCTGTTTTTT.

The V call is TRBV3-1 (or the pseudogene TRBV3-2), the J call TRBJ2-7; a possible D gene is TRBD1 (7 bases). This CDR3 is 17 amino acids long. V lost 3 bases and J 2 bases, leaving 20 bases between the germline ends. Germline CDR1 LGHDT, CDR2 YNNKEL (reference sequence). Written as DNA, the CDR3 is TGTGCCAGCAGCCAGCCCAGGGGGGAGGTTGGGGCCTACGAGCAGTACTTC. Protein: CASSQPRGEVGAYEQYF.

The chain has TRBV5-6 and TRBJ1-4; D gene uncertain. With 4 bases removed from V and 0 bases from J, the gap between germline ends came to 13 bases. The germline CDR1 and CDR2 sequences are SGHDT and YYEEEE. The length of the CDR3 is 16 residues. CDR3 sequence (DNA): TGTGCCAGCAGCCTCGACCGGGTTGCAACTAATGAAAAACTGTTTTTT. Translation gives CASSLDRVATNEKLFF.

The chain combines TRBV27 with TRBJ2-3; 14 positions match TRBD2. J was trimmed by 2 bases and V by 2 bases; bases with no gene match: 9. CDR3 length: 19 residues. Per the germline V gene, CDR1 is MNHEY and CDR2 is SMNVEV (reference sequence). The CDR3 sequence: CASSLTRGLAGGNTDTQYF. CDR3 bases: TGTGCCAGCAGTTTAACCCGAGGACTAGCGGGAGGTAACACAGATACGCAGTATTTT.

Worth noting for this clone: A much larger clone lies a single base off, so this may be a read error. The gene calls are TRBV27 and TRBJ1-2; 9 nucleotides match TRBD1. Per the germline V gene, CDR1 is MNHEY and CDR2 is SMNVEV (reference sequence). V was clipped by 3 bases and J by 4 bases; unmatched bases: 0. The CDR3 sequence is 13 residues long. CDR3 protein: CASSLTGGYGYTF. CDR3 bases: TGTGCCAGCAGTTTGACAGGGGGCTATGGCTACACCTTC.

The V gene is TRBV28, the J gene TRBJ1-2; D unclear. The germline V gene has CDR1 MDHEN and CDR2 SYDVKM. This CDR3 spans 13 amino acids. The V end was cut by 6 bases, the J end by 3 bases, with 11 bases between. CDR3: CASRAQGDYGYTF. CDR3 in DNA: TGTGCCAGCAGGGCCCAAGGAGACTATGGCTACACCTTC.

The chain uses TRBV28 and TRBJ2-7; D possibly corresponds to TRBD2 (7 bases). CDR3 length: 13 amino acids. Germline V CDR1 and CDR2: MDHEN, SYDVKM. V was shortened by 6 bases and J by 7 bases, with 16 bases between the two germline ends. This chain's CDR3 is CASREGGTWEQYF. As DNA, the CDR3 is TGTGCCAGCAGGGAGGGGGGGACGTGGGAGCAGTACTTC.

V and J are TRBV14 and TRBJ2-5, with D tentatively TRBD2 (6 bases). Germline assignment: CDR1 SGHDN and CDR2 FVKESK. V was clipped by 8 bases and J by 7 bases, with 20 bases between them. The CDR3 runs to 14 residues. The CDR3 sequence: CASSSRDWRATQYF. For the CDR3, the DNA is TGTGCCAGCTCATCCCGGGACTGGCGGGCGACCCAGTACTTC.

The chain links TRBV6-2 or TRBV6-3 to TRBJ1-5; D remains ambiguous. The CDR3 loop spans 19 amino acids. The ends were cut back, 2 bases at V and 2 bases at J, with 22 bases in the middle. Per the germline V gene, CDR1 is MNHEY and CDR2 is SVGEGT. The DNA for the CDR3 is TGTGCCAGCAGTTACGCCCGAGAGGGCGCAAATTGGGGCAATCAGCCCCAGCATTTT. Translating gives CASSYAREGANWGNQPQHF.

V gene TRBV2 combines with J gene TRBJ1-6, with a weak D call TRBD1 (6 bases). Between the trimmed V and J ends, which lost 7 bases and 0 bases, there was a span of 13 bases. CDR3 length: 16 amino acids. The germline gives CDR1 SNHLY, CDR2 FYNNEI. The CDR3 spells CASTVTGVSYNSPLHF. As DNA, the CDR3 is TGTGCCAGCACAGTGACAGGCGTCTCCTATAATTCACCCCTCCACTTT.